The 16 T cell receptor beta chains given below trace back to one sample, sequenced in a study of PD-L1 blockade in urothelial cancer. Repertoires were generated with immunoSEQ multiplex PCR, while TCRdb's copy carries only in-frame clones and drops some. The sample consists of roughly 55,000 clones, 70% to 90% of them appearing once. Time point indicated: pretreatment peripheral blood. Sequencing used PBMCs, obtained around atezolizumab (anti-PD-L1) treatment. Receptors were obtained from a man between 60 and 70 years old with urothelial cancer.

The CDR3 DNA follows: TGTGCCAGCAGAAGACACGGGACAGGTCCTGAGACGCAGTATTTT. Its translation is CASRRHGTGPETQYF. The chain uses TRBV7-3 and TRBJ2-3, with 8 bases matching TRBD1. The V segment lost 6 bases and the J segment 9 bases; nucleotides outside the gene matches: 14. CDR1 is SGHTA and CDR2 is FQGTGA in the germline V gene. The CDR3 contains 15 residues.

The J gene is TRBJ2-2, the V gene TRBV29-1; 10 nucleotides align to TRBD1. This CDR3 has 14 residues. Germline V gene lookup returns CDR1 SQVTM and CDR2 ANQGSEA. V shed 7 bases, J shed 5 bases, and the junction held 7 bases outside the gene matches. The CDR3 bases are TGCAGCGGCGGACAGGGGGTGACGACCGGGGAGCTGTTTTTT. It specifies CSGGQGVTTGELFF.

This chain connects TRBV5-4 to TRBJ1-1; 9 positions agree with TRBD1. This CDR3 is built from 17 residues. Germline CDR1 and CDR2: SGHNT and YYREEE (reference sequence). Losses at the gene ends were 4 bases for V and 1 base for J; bases not matched to a gene: 11. This CDR3 is CASSPRKGQGTNTEAFF. CDR3 DNA sequence: TGTGCCAGCAGCCCTCGGAAAGGACAGGGGACGAACACTGAAGCTTTCTTT. Complete variable domain (other parts from reference TRBV5-4 and TRBJ1-1): ETGVTQSPTHLIKTRGQQVTLRCSSQSGHNTVSWYQQALGQGPQFIFQYYREEENGRGNFPPRFSGLQFPNYSSELNVNALELDDSALYLCASSPRKGQGTNTEAFFGQGTRLTVV.

This clone appeared once. The J gene is TRBJ2-7, the V gene TRBV30; no clear D. This CDR3 has 11 residues. Trimming took off 1 base at V and 6 bases at J, with 7 bases between the two ends. Germline V CDR1 and CDR2: GTSNPN, SVGIG (reference sequence). The CDR3 loop is CAWSAPSEQYF. DNA of the CDR3: TGTGCCTGGAGTGCTCCGTCCGAGCAGTACTTC.

J is TRBJ1-2 and V is TRBV19, with a weak D call TRBD1 (5 bases). CDR3 size: 15 residues. Germline V gene data show CDR1 as LNHDA and CDR2 as SQIVND (reference sequence). V was pared by 4 bases and J by 7 bases, with 19 bases between. The CDR3 loop reads CASSTGGLGNRGYTF. In nucleotides, the CDR3 is TGTGCCAGTAGTACGGGGGGACTGGGGAACCGTGGCTACACCTTC. Full variable domain (outside the CDR3, taken from reference TRBV19 and TRBJ1-2): DGGITQSPKYLFRKEGQNVTLSCEQNLNHDAMYWYRQDPGQGLRLIYYSQIVNDFQKGDIAEGYSVSREKKESFPLTVTSAQKNPTAFYLCASSTGGLGNRGYTFGSGTRLTVV.

The chain couples TRBV5-6 to TRBJ2-1; D might be TRBD2 (6 bases). Germline V gene lookup returns CDR1 SGHDT and CDR2 YYEEEE. The V end was cut by 3 bases, the J end by 0 bases, with 13 bases between. There are 16 residues in the CDR3. The CDR3 DNA reads TGTGCCAGCAGCTCCGCTCGACTAGGCTCCTACAATGAGCAGTTCTTC. Protein: CASSSARLGSYNEQFF.

The chain has TRBV5-1 and TRBJ1-4, with D perhaps matching TRBD1 (6 bases). Germline CDR1 SGHRS, CDR2 YFSETQ. V was trimmed by 8 bases and J by 3 bases, leaving 14 bases between them. CDR3 length: 14 residues. The CDR3 nucleotides read TGCGCCAGTTCCACAGGGTTGCCTAATGAAAAACTGTTTTTT. Its protein is CASSTGLPNEKLFF. Together with reference TRBV5-1 and TRBJ1-4, the CDR3 gives the full variable domain: KAGVTQTPRYLIKTRGQQVTLSCSPISGHRSVSWYQQTPGQGLQFLFEYFSETQRNKGNFPGRFSGRQFSNSRSEMNVSTLELGDSALYLCASSTGLPNEKLFFGSGTQLSVL.

The chain employs TRBV7-8 and TRBJ2-7, with 7 bases matching TRBD1. V dropped 4 bases and J dropped 4; count of bases not matched to a gene: 7. This CDR3 has 14 residues. Germline V lookup: CDR1 SGHVS, CDR2 FQNEAQ. CDR3: CASSSRQGLYEQYF. The CDR3 coding sequence is TGTGCCAGCAGCTCCCGACAGGGCCTATACGAGCAGTACTTC. The whole variable domain, remainder taken from reference TRBV7-8 and TRBJ2-7, is GAGVSQSPRYKVAKRGQDVALRCDPISGHVSLFWYQQALGQGPEFLTYFQNEAQLDKSGLPSDRFFAERPEGSVSTLKIQRTQQEDSAVYLCASSSRQGLYEQYFGPGTRLTVT.

The rearrangement links TRBV5-1 to TRBJ2-6; 12 bases agree with TRBD2. CDR1 and CDR2 (germline): SGHRS, YFSETQ. The CDR3 is 16 residues long. Unmatched junction bases numbered 2, after V lost 7 bases and J lost 0 bases. The CDR3 coding sequence is TGCGCCAGCTCGACTAGCGGGAGCTCTGGGGCCAACGTCCTGACTTTC. It translates to CASSTSGSSGANVLTF. Based on the CDR3 plus reference TRBV5-1 and TRBJ2-6, the full variable domain is KAGVTQTPRYLIKTRGQQVTLSCSPISGHRSVSWYQQTPGQGLQFLFEYFSETQRNKGNFPGRFSGRQFSNSRSEMNVSTLELGDSALYLCASSTSGSSGANVLTFGAGSRLTVL.

The V call is TRBV6-1, the J call TRBJ1-1; D is uncertain. V was shortened by 2 bases and J by 1 base, with 8 bases between the two germline ends. The CDR3 is 14 amino acids. Germline CDR1 is MNHNS and CDR2 is SASEGT. This chain's CDR3 is CASSEYGRNTEAFF. The CDR3 nucleotides are TGTGCCAGCAGTGAATATGGCAGGAACACTGAAGCTTTCTTT.

The V call is TRBV18, the J call TRBJ1-5, with D maybe TRBD1 (5 bases). Trimming stripped 2 bases from V and 2 bases from J, with 13 bases between. The length of the CDR3 is 16 residues. Germline CDR1 and CDR2: KGHSH and LQKENI. This chain's CDR3 is CASSPFMAGGNQPQHF. CDR3 in DNA: TGTGCCAGCTCACCATTTATGGCGGGGGGCAATCAGCCCCAGCATTTT. The full variable domain, rest sourced from reference TRBV18 and TRBJ1-5, is NAGVMQNPRHLVRRRGQEARLRCSPMKGHSHVYWYRQLPEEGLKFMVYLQKENIIDESGMPKERFSAEFPKEGPSILRIQQVVRGDSAAYFCASSPFMAGGNQPQHFGDGTRLSIL.

The V and J genes are TRBV9 and TRBJ2-1, with 12 bases aligning to TRBD2. Germline trimming cut 4 bases from V and 0 bases from J; bases unmatched to any gene: 8. The CDR3 extends over 18 amino acids. Germline CDR1 reads SGDLS; CDR2 reads YYNGEE. This CDR3 reads CASSTRTSGAPSYNEQFF. In DNA form, the CDR3 reads TGTGCCAGCAGCACACGGACTAGCGGGGCCCCCTCCTACAATGAGCAGTTCTTC.

The V gene is TRBV5-1, the J gene TRBJ2-1; 15 nucleotides line up with TRBD2. The J segment lost 3 bases and the V segment lost 4 bases, leaving 5 bases of the junction unmatched. The length of the CDR3 is 17 residues. Germline CDR1 SGHRS, CDR2 YFSETQ. The CDR3 nucleotides read TGCGCCAGCAGCGGGGGACTAGCGGGAGGCTTCTACAATGAGCAGTTCTTC. Translating it yields CASSGGLAGGFYNEQFF. Variable domain in full (rest from reference TRBV5-1 and TRBJ2-1): KAGVTQTPRYLIKTRGQQVTLSCSPISGHRSVSWYQQTPGQGLQFLFEYFSETQRNKGNFPGRFSGRQFSNSRSEMNVSTLELGDSALYLCASSGGLAGGFYNEQFFGPGTRLTVL.

The V and J genes are TRBV5-1 and TRBJ2-5, with TRBD2 identical over 9 bases. CDR1 is SGHRS, CDR2 YFSETQ, per germline. The CDR3 runs to 16 residues. V shed 4 bases and J 2 bases; nucleotides not matched to a gene: 9. The CDR3 DNA is TGCGCCAGCAGCCCCTTTTTAGCGGGAGATCAAGAGACCCAGTACTTC. It codes for CASSPFLAGDQETQYF.

The gene calls are TRBV7-9 and TRBJ1-2; D gene ambiguous. Germline V gene lookup returns CDR1 SEHNR and CDR2 FQNEAQ (reference sequence). Trimming cost V 2 bases and J 8 bases, with 12 bases left between them. The CDR3 runs 13 residues. The CDR3 DNA reads as TGTGCCAGCAGCTTAAAAGAGTCTGCCGGCTACACCTTC. This codes for CASSLKESAGYTF. The full variable domain, completed using reference TRBV7-9 and TRBJ1-2, is DTGVSQNPRHKITKRGQNVTFRCDPISEHNRLYWYRQTLGQGPEFLTYFQNEAQLEKSRLLSDRFSAERPKGSFSTLEIQRTEQGDSAMYLCASSLKESAGYTFGSGTRLTVV.

The J gene is TRBJ1-5, the V gene TRBV6-6; no firm D call. The CDR3 contains 12 residues. The V gene lost 6 bases and the J gene lost 6 bases, with 9 bases spanning the gap. Germline assignment: CDR1 MNHNY and CDR2 SVGAGI (reference sequence). CDR3 in DNA: TGTGCCAGCAGCAAGAGAAGTCAGCCCCAGCATTTT. Protein: CASSKRSQPQHF.